This T cell receptor (beta chain) was identified during a study of human T cells and chemical hapten exposure. About the research overall: The scalp of each patient received a weekly diphenylcyclopropenone dose for the full approximately 24-week study. Patch tests put 0.01% DPC on the upper back, read at 6 days. General study findings and limits: With regard to DPC sensitization, TCRs above 1 in 1000 frequency did not change.

TCRdb re-analysed the RACE reads in MiXCR, keeping a single row per CDR3 protein. The sample includes about 39,000 distinct CDR3 sequences, roughly 13% seen only once; the top ten take about 2.3%. CDR3 length: 11 residues. Germline V gene sequence: CDR1 MDHEN, CDR2 SYDVKM. V was shortened by 10 bases and J by 10 bases, with 14 bases between the two germline ends. Time point here: patch test 3, about 24 weeks after DPC sensitization. The treatment here: therapeutic diphenylcyclopropenone sensitization with weekly scalp DPC. Unfractionated whole blood was the source from which total RNA was extracted. On this clonotype: The antigen remains undetermined.

The specimen was whole blood, collected in connection with sensitization to the hapten diphenylcyclopropenone (DPC). This TCR was sampled from a middle-aged woman with alopecia areata. Some clones in this sample may be carry-over from other donors' samples. J is TRBJ2-1 and V is TRBV28; maybe TRBD2 (6 bases). As DNA, the CDR3 is TGTGCCACTTATACGGGGAGGGAGCAGTTCTTC. Translated, it gives CATYTGREQFF.